This entry lists 26 T cell receptor beta chains sequenced from one sample in a study of monozygotic twins with inflammatory bowel disease. One entry per CDR3 protein, without DNA, is what TCRdb gives after re-calling the 5' RACE reads. The sample has 150,000 to 200,000 distinct CDR3 sequences. What was sequenced was blood. These receptors originate from a human donor with ulcerative colitis or Crohn's disease, or a healthy co-twin of an affected twin (not recorded which).

This chain joins TRBV5-1 and TRBJ2-2; TCRdb returns TRBD2, unconfirmable since there is no DNA. The CDR3 length is 19 residues. CDR1 and CDR2 (germline): SGHRS, YFSETQ. CDR3 residues: CASSLGPGLAGGITGELFF.

The V call is TRBV6-4, the J call TRBJ2-1; lacking DNA, the TRBD2 call made by TCRdb goes unchecked. The CDR3 is made up of 15 amino acids. The germline CDR1 and CDR2 sequences are MRHNA and SNTAGT. The chain's CDR3 is CASSLSGRAYNEQFF.

The V and J genes are TRBV10-3 and TRBJ2-5; TCRdb calls TRBD2, which cannot be checked without DNA. Germline-derived CDR1 and CDR2 are ENHRY and SYGVKD. This CDR3 spans 13 amino acids. The CDR3 sequence is CASRPVGLETQYF.

The chain has TRBV9 and TRBJ2-7; TCRdb proposes TRBD1, but this gene call is untestable without DNA. CDR1 and CDR2 from the germline V gene are SGDLS and YYNGEE. The CDR3 is made up of 13 amino acids. The CDR3 region is CASSVVSGSEQYF.

The genes are TRBV7-3 and TRBJ2-1; TCRdb's D gene call, TRBD1, goes unchecked for lack of DNA. Germline assignment: CDR1 SGHTA and CDR2 FQGTGA. This CDR3 is built from 20 residues. CDR3 protein: CASSLYSAGVVGTGESEQFF.

The chain links TRBV20-1 to TRBJ2-1. The CDR3 loop spans 15 amino acids. Looked up from germline, CDR1 is DFQATT and CDR2 is SNEGSKA (reference sequence). The CDR3 spells CSAEDPFSSYNEQFF.

V is TRBV27 and J is TRBJ2-7; TCRdb's assignment of TRBD2 cannot be checked, as there is no DNA. Germline-derived CDR1 and CDR2 are MNHEY and SMNVEV (reference sequence). The CDR3 sequence is 15 residues long. CDR3: CASSSPSLAVYEQYF.

CDR3 protein: CASSPLAPAGGEETQYF. The rearrangement links TRBV27 to TRBJ2-5; TCRdb returns TRBD2, unconfirmable since there is no DNA. CDR1 is MNHEY, CDR2 SMNVEV, per germline (reference sequence). This CDR3 is 17 amino acids long.

The V gene is TRBV5-6, the J gene TRBJ2-5; there is no DNA to check the TCRdb D call of TRBD2. The CDR3 totals 18 residues. Germline-derived CDR1 and CDR2 are SGHDT and YYEEEE. The CDR3 spells CASSLGTSGNVGVETQYF.

The chain is built from TRBV19 and TRBJ2-4; TCRdb's D call, TRBD1, is unchecked because there is no DNA. Germline-derived CDR1 and CDR2 are LNHDA and SQIVND (reference sequence). This CDR3 spans 17 amino acids. Here the CDR3 reads CASTPIGAGFDKNIQYF.

The J gene is TRBJ2-7, the V gene TRBV29-1; TCRdb's D call of TRBD1 is untestable without DNA. The CDR3 contains 15 residues. Germline-derived CDR1 and CDR2 are SQVTM and ANQGSEA. The chain's CDR3 is CSVEGTHRGGYEQYF.

CDR3 loop: CASSPRGGLSYEQYF. The chain links TRBV3-1 to TRBJ2-7; checking the TCRdb D call of TRBD1 is not possible without DNA. The germline V gene encodes CDR1 LGHDT and CDR2 YNNKEL (reference sequence). This CDR3 spans 15 amino acids.

The chain couples TRBV28 to TRBJ1-5; absent DNA, TCRdb's TRBD1 call cannot be checked. The CDR3 sequence is 14 residues long. Germline V lookup: CDR1 MDHEN, CDR2 SYDVKM. The CDR3 sequence is CASRSVRGNQPQHF.

This chain's CDR3 is CASSPKDEQYF. The J gene is TRBJ2-7, the V gene TRBV18. This CDR3 region has 11 residues. Germline CDR1 reads KGHSH; CDR2 reads LQKENI.

This sequence joins TRBV12-3 or TRBV12-4 and TRBJ1-6; TCRdb indicates TRBD1, and absent DNA this call remains unverified. CDR3 length equals 14 residues. CDR3 region: CASRLQGWNSPLHF.

The rearrangement joins TRBV20-1 to TRBJ2-7; TCRdb's D call, TRBD1, is unchecked because there is no DNA. Germline V gene sequence: CDR1 DFQATT, CDR2 SNEGSKA (reference sequence). The length of the CDR3 is 15 residues. The CDR3 sequence is CSARDRADPTYEQYF.

The genes are TRBV9 and TRBJ1-2. CDR3 size: 14 residues. Germline CDR1 and CDR2: SGDLS and YYNGEE. The CDR3 protein is CASSVALTPSGYTF.

The chain has TRBV10-3 and TRBJ2-3; the TRBD2 assignment by TCRdb is unverifiable without DNA. The germline gives CDR1 ENHRY, CDR2 SYGVKD. The CDR3 contains 15 residues. CDR3 amino acids: CAISEGRREGDTQYF.

The CDR3 region is CASSPPGNYYEQYF. The gene calls are TRBV18 and TRBJ2-7. The CDR3 length is 14 residues. In germline, CDR1 is KGHSH, CDR2 LQKENI.

The rearrangement joins TRBV5-4 to TRBJ2-3; there is no DNA to check the TCRdb D call of TRBD2. CDR3 length: 16 amino acids. From germline, CDR1 is SGHNT and CDR2 YYREEE (reference sequence). This CDR3 reads CASSLVGGLVTDTQYF.

The V call is TRBV9, the J call TRBJ2-2. Per the germline V gene, CDR1 is SGDLS and CDR2 is YYNGEE. This CDR3 has 14 residues. The CDR3 here is CASSVGGYHGELFF.

The rearrangement links TRBV11-2 to TRBJ2-5. The germline gives CDR1 SGHAT, CDR2 FQNNGV. There are 14 residues in the CDR3. This chain's CDR3 is CASSLTSYQETQYF.

The V gene is TRBV20-1, the J gene TRBJ2-3; TCRdb selects TRBD2, and the lack of DNA leaves this call unchecked. This CDR3 is built from 16 residues. CDR1 is DFQATT and CDR2 is SNEGSKA in the germline V gene (reference sequence). CDR3 loop: CSARDPASRLTDTQYF.

This rearrangement joins TRBV19 to TRBJ2-1; TCRdb proposes TRBD2, but this gene call is untestable without DNA. The CDR3 runs to 19 residues. CDR1 is LNHDA and CDR2 is SQIVND in the germline V gene (reference sequence). CDR3 residues: CASKKGLAETWSSYNEQFF.

The V call is TRBV12-3 or TRBV12-4, the J call TRBJ2-7; checking the TCRdb D call of TRBD1 is not possible without DNA. This CDR3 is built from 16 residues. CDR3: CASSFRIGGIPYEQYF.

The chain uses TRBV29-1 and TRBJ2-3; as DNA is missing, the TRBD1 call by TCRdb cannot be tested. Germline lookup yields CDR1 SQVTM and CDR2 ANQGSEA. This CDR3 contains 15 residues. The CDR3 loop reads CSVLRGTGVRDTQYF.